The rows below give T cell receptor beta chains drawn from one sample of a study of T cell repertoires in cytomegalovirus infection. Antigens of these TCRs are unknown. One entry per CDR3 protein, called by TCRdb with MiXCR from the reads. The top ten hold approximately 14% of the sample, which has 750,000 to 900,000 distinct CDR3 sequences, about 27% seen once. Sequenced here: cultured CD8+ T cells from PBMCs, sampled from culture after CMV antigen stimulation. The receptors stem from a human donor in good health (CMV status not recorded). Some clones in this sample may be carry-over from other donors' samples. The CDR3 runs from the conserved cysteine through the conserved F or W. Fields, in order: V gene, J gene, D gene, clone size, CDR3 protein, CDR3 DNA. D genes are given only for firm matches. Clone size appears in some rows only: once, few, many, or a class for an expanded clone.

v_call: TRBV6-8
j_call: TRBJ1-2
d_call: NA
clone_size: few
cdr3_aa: CASSYGVGNYGYTF
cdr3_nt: TGTGCCAGCAGTTATGGGGTTGGAAACTATGGCTACACCTTC

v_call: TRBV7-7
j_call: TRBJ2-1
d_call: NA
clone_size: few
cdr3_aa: CASSLWGTGYNEQFF
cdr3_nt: TGTGCTAGCAGCTTATGGGGCACGGGTTACAATGAGCAGTTCTTC

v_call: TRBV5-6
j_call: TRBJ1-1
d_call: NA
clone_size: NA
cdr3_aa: CASSLGVQGTEAFF
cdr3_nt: TGTGCCAGCAGCTTGGGGGTTCAAGGGACTGAAGCTTTCTTT

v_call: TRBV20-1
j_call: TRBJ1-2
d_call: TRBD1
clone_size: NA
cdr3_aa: CSAPQGADGYTF
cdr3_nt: TGCAGTGCTCCCCAGGGGGCTGATGGCTACACCTTC

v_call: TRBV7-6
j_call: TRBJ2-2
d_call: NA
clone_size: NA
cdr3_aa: CASSPRRDTGELFF
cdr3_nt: TGTGCCAGCAGCCCCAGGAGGGACACCGGGGAGCTGTTTTTT

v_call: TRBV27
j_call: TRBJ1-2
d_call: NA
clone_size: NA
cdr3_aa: CASSLSFPTNYGYTF
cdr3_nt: TGTGCCAGCAGTTTATCATTTCCGACTAACTATGGCTACACCTTC

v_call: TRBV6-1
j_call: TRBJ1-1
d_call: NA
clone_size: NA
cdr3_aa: CASSEAGYTGLNTEAFF
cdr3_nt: TGTGCCAGCAGTGAAGCGGGTTATACAGGCCTGAACACTGAAGCTTTCTTT

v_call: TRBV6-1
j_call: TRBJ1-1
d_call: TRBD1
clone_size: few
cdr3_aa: CATPGTGRLNTEAFF
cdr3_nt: TGTGCCACCCCCGGGACAGGGCGATTGAACACTGAAGCTTTCTTT

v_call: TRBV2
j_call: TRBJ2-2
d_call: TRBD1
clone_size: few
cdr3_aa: CATGTGETGELFF
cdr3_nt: TGTGCCACAGGGACAGGGGAAACCGGGGAGCTGTTTTTT

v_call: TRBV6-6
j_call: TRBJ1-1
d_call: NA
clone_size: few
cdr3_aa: CASSYGGAHTEAFF
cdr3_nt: TGTGCCAGCAGTTACGGAGGTGCGCACACTGAAGCTTTCTTT

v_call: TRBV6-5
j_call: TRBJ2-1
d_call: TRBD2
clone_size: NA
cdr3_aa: CATRDYYNEQFF
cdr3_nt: TGTGCCACCCGGGACTACTACAATGAGCAGTTCTTC

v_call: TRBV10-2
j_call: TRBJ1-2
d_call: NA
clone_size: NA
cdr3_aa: CASSALSHLGGYTF
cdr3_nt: TGCGCCAGCAGTGCATTATCCCACCTGGGAGGCTACACCTTC

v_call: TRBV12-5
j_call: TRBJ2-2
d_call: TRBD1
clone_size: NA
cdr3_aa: CASSDRVITGELFF
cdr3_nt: TGTGCTAGTTCCGACAGGGTAATCACCGGGGAGCTGTTTTTT

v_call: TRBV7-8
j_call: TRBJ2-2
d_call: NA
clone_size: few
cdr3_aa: CASSPEGGGSIGELFF
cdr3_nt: TGTGCCAGCAGTCCGGAGGGGGGTGGGTCGATCGGGGAGCTGTTTTTT

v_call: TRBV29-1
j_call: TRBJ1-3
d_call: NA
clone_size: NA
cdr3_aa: CSVAGVSGNTIYF
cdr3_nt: TGCAGCGTTGCAGGGGTCTCTGGAAACACCATATATTTT

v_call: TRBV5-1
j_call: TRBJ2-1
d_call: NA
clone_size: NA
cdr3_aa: CASSSSGDYYNEQFF
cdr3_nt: TGCGCCAGCAGCTCGTCGGGGGATTACTACAATGAGCAGTTCTTC

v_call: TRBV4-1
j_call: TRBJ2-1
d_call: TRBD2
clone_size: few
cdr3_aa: CASSQYSGTNEQFF
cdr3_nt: TGCGCCAGCAGCCAATATAGCGGGACGAATGAGCAGTTCTTC

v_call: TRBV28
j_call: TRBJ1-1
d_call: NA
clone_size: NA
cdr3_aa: CASRDDGTEAFF
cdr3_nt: TGTGCCAGCAGAGACGACGGCACTGAAGCTTTCTTT

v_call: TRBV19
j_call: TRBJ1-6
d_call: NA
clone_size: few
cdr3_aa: CASRGGYNSPLHF
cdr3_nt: TGTGCCAGTCGGGGGGGCTATAATTCACCCCTCCACTTT

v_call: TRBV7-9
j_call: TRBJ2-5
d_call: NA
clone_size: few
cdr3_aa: CASGGWGETQYF
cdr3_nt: TGTGCCAGCGGAGGGTGGGGAGAGACCCAGTACTTC

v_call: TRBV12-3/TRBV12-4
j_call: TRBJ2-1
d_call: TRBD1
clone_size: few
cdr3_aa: CASSPWTGEQFF
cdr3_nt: TGTGCCAGCAGTCCATGGACAGGGGAGCAGTTCTTC

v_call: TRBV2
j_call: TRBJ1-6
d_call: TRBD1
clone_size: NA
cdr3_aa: CASSLGTEDNSPLHF
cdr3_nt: TGTGCCAGCAGCCTGGGGACAGAGGATAATTCACCCCTCCACTTT

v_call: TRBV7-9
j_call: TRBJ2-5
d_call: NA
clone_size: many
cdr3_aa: CASSSDGRQQETQYF
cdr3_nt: TGTGCCAGCAGTTCAGACGGGAGACAACAAGAGACCCAGTACTTC

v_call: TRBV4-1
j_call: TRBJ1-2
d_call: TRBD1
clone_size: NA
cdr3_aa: CASSQLTGNYGYTF
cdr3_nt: TGCGCCAGCAGCCAATTGACAGGGAACTATGGCTACACCTTC

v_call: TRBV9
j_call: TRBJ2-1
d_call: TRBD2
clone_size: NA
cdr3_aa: CASSVEASGGEQFF
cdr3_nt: TGTGCCAGCAGCGTAGAGGCTAGCGGGGGAGAGCAGTTCTTC

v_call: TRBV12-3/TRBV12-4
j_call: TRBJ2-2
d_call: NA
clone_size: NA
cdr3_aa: CASKQGGLNTGELFF
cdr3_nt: TGTGCCAGCAAGCAGGGGGGGTTGAACACCGGGGAGCTGTTTTTT

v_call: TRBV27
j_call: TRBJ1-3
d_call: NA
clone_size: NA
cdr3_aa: CASSIVASGNTIYF
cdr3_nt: TGTGCCAGCAGTATAGTGGCCTCTGGAAACACCATATATTTT

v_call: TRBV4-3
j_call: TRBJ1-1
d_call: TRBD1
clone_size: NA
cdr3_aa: CASSQNLGGINTEAFF
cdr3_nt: TGCGCCAGCAGCCAAAACTTAGGGGGCATTAACACTGAAGCTTTCTTT

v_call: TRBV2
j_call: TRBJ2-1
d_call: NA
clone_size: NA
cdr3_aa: CASGEYPYNEQFF
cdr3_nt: TGTGCCAGCGGGGAGTACCCCTACAATGAGCAGTTCTTC

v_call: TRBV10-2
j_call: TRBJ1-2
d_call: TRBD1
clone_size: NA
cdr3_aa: CASLGTGYGYTF
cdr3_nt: TGCGCCAGCCTTGGGACAGGGTATGGCTACACCTTC

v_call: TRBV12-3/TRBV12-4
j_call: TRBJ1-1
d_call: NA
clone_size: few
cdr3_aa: CASSLASMRGLDSMNTEAFF
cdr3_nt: TGTGCCAGCAGTTTAGCCTCCATGCGGGGGTTAGATTCGATGAACACTGAAGCTTTCTTT

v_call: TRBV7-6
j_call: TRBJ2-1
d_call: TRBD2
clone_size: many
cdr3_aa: CASSPLAGGLNEQFF
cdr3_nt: TGTGCCAGCAGCCCCCTAGCGGGGGGGTTGAATGAGCAGTTCTTC

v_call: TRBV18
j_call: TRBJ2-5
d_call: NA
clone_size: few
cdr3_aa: CASSPRGPKETQYF
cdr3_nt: TGTGCCAGCTCACCAAGGGGCCCAAAGGAGACCCAGTACTTC

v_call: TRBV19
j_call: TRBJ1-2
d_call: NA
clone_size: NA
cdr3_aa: CASSKDLLVTF
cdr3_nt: TGTGCCAGTAGTAAAGACCTCCTCGTCACCTTC

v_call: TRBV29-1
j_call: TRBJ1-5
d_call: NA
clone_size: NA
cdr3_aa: CSVVEGTQPQHF
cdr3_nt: TGCAGCGTTGTTGAGGGCACTCAGCCCCAGCATTTT

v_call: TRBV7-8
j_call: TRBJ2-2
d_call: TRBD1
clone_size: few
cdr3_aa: CASSFPRGGQGEGYRNTGELFF
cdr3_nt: TGTGCCAGCAGCTTCCCCCGAGGCGGACAGGGCGAGGGATACCGAAACACCGGGGAGCTGTTTTTT

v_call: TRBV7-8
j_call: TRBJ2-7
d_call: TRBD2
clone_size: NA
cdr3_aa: CASSPGDRSGGSYEQYF
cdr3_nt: TGTGCCAGCAGCCCGGGGGACCGTAGCGGGGGTTCCTACGAGCAGTACTTC

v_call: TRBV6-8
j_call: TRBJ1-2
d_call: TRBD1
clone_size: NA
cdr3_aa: CASSYSGGAVGYGYTF
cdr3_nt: TGTGCCAGCAGTTATTCAGGGGGTGCAGTTGGCTATGGCTACACCTTC

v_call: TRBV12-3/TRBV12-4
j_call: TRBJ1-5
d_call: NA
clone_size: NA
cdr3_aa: CASSFLDLGQPQHF
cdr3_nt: TGTGCCAGCAGTTTTTTGGATTTGGGTCAGCCCCAGCATTTT

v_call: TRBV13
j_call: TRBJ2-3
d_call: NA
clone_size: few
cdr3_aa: CASSLGRNTDTQYF
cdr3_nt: TGTGCCAGCAGCTTAGGTCGGAACACAGATACGCAGTATTTT

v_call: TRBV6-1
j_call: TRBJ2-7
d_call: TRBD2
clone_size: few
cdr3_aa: CASSEAPSGGYEQYF
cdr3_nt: TGTGCCAGCAGTGAAGCGCCTAGCGGGGGATACGAGCAGTACTTC

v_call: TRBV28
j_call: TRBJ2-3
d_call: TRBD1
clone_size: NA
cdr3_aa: CASTQGQGPYTDTQYF
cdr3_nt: TGTGCCAGCACCCAGGGACAGGGACCCTACACAGATACGCAGTATTTT

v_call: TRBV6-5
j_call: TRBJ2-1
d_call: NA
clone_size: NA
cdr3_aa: CASSYTWDSEQFF
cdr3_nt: TGTGCCAGCAGTTACACATGGGACTCCGAGCAGTTCTTC

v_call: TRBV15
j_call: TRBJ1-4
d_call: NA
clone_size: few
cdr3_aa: CATSRDPGPTNEKLFF
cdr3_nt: TGTGCCACCAGCAGAGACCCGGGGCCAACTAATGAAAAACTGTTTTTT

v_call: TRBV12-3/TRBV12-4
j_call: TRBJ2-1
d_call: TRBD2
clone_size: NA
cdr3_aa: CASRGSGGDYNEQFF
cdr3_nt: TGTGCCAGCAGAGGGAGCGGGGGGGATTACAATGAGCAGTTCTTC

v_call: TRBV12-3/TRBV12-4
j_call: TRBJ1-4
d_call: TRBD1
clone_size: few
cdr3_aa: CASSLGYGQGTF
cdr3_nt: TGTGCCAGCAGTTTAGGATATGGACAGGGGACTTTT

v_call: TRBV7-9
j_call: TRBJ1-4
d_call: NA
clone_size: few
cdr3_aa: CASSFVQGRSNEKLFF
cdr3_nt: TGTGCCAGCAGCTTTGTCCAGGGACGGAGTAATGAAAAACTGTTTTTT

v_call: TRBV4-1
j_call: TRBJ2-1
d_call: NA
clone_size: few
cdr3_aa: CASQGPTNEQFF
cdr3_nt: TGCGCCAGCCAGGGGCCGACCAATGAGCAGTTCTTC

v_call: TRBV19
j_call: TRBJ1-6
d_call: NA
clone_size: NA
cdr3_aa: CASSIPGDLRDSPLHF
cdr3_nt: TGTGCCAGTAGTATCCCCGGTGATTTAAGGGATTCACCCCTCCACTTT

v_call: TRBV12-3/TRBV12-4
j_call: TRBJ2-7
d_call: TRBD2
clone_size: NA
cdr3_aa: CASSLGTSGGAVYEQYF
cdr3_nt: TGTGCCAGCAGTCTCGGGACTAGCGGGGGGGCGGTCTACGAGCAGTACTTC